The 2 T cell receptor beta chains given below trace back to one sample, sequenced in a study of cytomegalovirus exposure and HLA in healthy donors. Researchers ran the PCR with 60 Vbeta and 13 Jbeta primers. Method: immunoSEQ multiplex PCR; TCRdb's copy keeps in-frame clones and lacks some. This sample has 200,000 or so clones, with around 77% found just once. Input material: PBMCs. These receptors originate from a woman aged 25 to 45 in good health and CMV-seronegative.

This CDR3 is CASSFLPGHSFSNQPQHF. DNA of the CDR3: TGTGCCAGCAGTTTTCTCCCGGGACACTCTTTTAGCAATCAGCCCCAGCATTTT. The chain has TRBV28 and TRBJ1-5; the D gene is possibly TRBD1 (6 bases). The length of the CDR3 is 18 residues. Germline V gives CDR1 MDHEN, CDR2 SYDVKM. V was clipped by 3 bases and J by 0 bases, with 18 bases between them.

The chain is built from TRBV4-1 and TRBJ1-2; the D gene is possibly TRBD1 (5 bases). Germline assignment: CDR1 MGHRA and CDR2 YSYEKL. The V and J ends lost 4 bases and 4 bases respectively, with 16 bases between them. This CDR3 has 15 residues. The CDR3 DNA sequence: TGCGCCAGCAGCCGGTATCTGGGGGGTTCCTATGGCTACACCTTC. It specifies CASSRYLGGSYGYTF.